These 16 T cell receptor beta chains were sequenced from one sample in a study of blood T cell repertoires in COVID-19. The table came from immunoSEQ multiplex PCR; TCRdb's copy has only in-frame clones and leaves some out. The table records fewer than 250,000 clones, about 80% of them present only once. The sample comprised PBMCs or T cells enriched from blood (not recorded which). The receptors come from a man in his sixties who had recovered from COVID-19.

The CDR3 DNA reads TGCGCCAGCAGCTCCAGCGATGAGACCCAGTACTTC. It encodes CASSSSDETQYF. The chain joins TRBV5-1 to TRBJ2-5; no firm D call. The CDR3 sequence is 12 residues long. Germline values: CDR1 SGHRS, CDR2 YFSETQ. Trimming took off 3 bases at V and 5 bases at J, with 8 bases between the two ends. Looking up the rest from reference TRBV5-1 and TRBJ2-5 gives the full variable domain: KAGVTQTPRYLIKTRGQQVTLSCSPISGHRSVSWYQQTPGQGLQFLFEYFSETQRNKGNFPGRFSGRQFSNSRSEMNVSTLELGDSALYLCASSSSDETQYFGPGTRLLVL.

V and J are TRBV6-1 and TRBJ1-2; D remains unclear. Trimming removed 1 base at V and 2 bases at J, with 8 bases between. Germline V gene sequence: CDR1 MNHNS, CDR2 SASEGT. The CDR3 sequence is 14 residues long. CDR3 loop: CASSEDAENYGYTF. For the CDR3, the DNA is TGTGCCAGCAGTGAAGACGCAGAAAACTATGGCTACACCTTC.

The chain employs TRBV6-6 and TRBJ1-2; 9 bases are a match to TRBD1. Germline loops: CDR1 MNHNY, CDR2 SVGAGI (reference sequence). Unmatched junction bases numbered 7, after V lost 5 bases and J lost 0 bases. The CDR3 sequence is 16 residues long. The CDR3 nucleotides are TGTGCCAGCAGTCGATCCGGGACAGGGCCTAACTATGGCTACACCTTC. It is translated as CASSRSGTGPNYGYTF.

V gene TRBV25-1 combines with J gene TRBJ1-2; D ambiguous. Germline lookup yields CDR1 MGHDK and CDR2 SYGVNS. This CDR3 region has 13 residues. The V and J ends lost 5 bases and 8 bases respectively, with 15 bases between them. This CDR3 reads CASSTPRGSGYTF. CDR3 DNA: TGTGCCAGCAGTACGCCCAGAGGGAGCGGCTACACCTTC.

CDR3 sequence (DNA): TGTGCCAGCAGCGCCCGACAGGGTCGGGGCACTGAAGCTTTCTTT. Encoded protein: CASSARQGRGTEAFF. The chain joins TRBV9 to TRBJ1-1; 7 bases match TRBD1. J lost 4 bases, V lost 3 bases, and 9 bases had no gene match. Germline V lookup: CDR1 SGDLS, CDR2 YYNGEE. The CDR3 consists of 15 residues.

This chain connects TRBV5-1 to TRBJ1-1, with a possible D match to TRBD1 (5 bases). From germline, CDR1 is SGHRS and CDR2 YFSETQ. This CDR3 spans 15 amino acids. The V gene lost 6 bases and the J gene lost 0 bases, with 15 bases spanning the gap. The CDR3 spells CASNGGAGMNTEAFF. In DNA form, the CDR3 reads TGCGCCAGCAACGGTGGGGCAGGTATGAACACTGAAGCTTTCTTT.

The chain couples TRBV19 to TRBJ1-5; 9 bases are a match to TRBD1. The trim removed 2 bases at V and 0 bases at J, leaving 5 bases unmatched. Germline V gene sequence: CDR1 LNHDA, CDR2 SQIVND (reference sequence). The CDR3 is made up of 17 amino acids. CDR3 loop: CASSIYRGPYSNQPQHF. CDR3 bases: TGTGCCAGTAGTATATACAGGGGGCCTTATAGCAATCAGCCCCAGCATTTT.

This clone turned up a few times. Written as DNA, the CDR3 is TGTGCCAGCAGCTTAGGGTCGGGGACCGGGGAGCTGTTTTTT. Protein sequence: CASSLGSGTGELFF. The V call is TRBV11-2, the J call TRBJ2-2, with TRBD2 as a possible D gene (5 bases). This CDR3 comprises 14 residues. Trimming took off 1 base at V and 5 bases at J, with 8 bases between the two ends. Germline V lookup: CDR1 SGHAT, CDR2 FQNNGV.

This clone was recorded a few times. The V gene is TRBV18, the J gene TRBJ1-4; 9 bases line up with TRBD1. V lost 4 bases, J lost 0 bases, and 12 bases stayed unmatched. Germline assignment: CDR1 KGHSH and CDR2 LQKENI. CDR3 length: 19 residues. The CDR3 coding sequence is TGTGCCAGCTCACGAAAGGGACAGGGAGGGACGTCAACTAATGAAAAACTGTTTTTT. This codes for CASSRKGQGGTSTNEKLFF.

With respect to this clone: Germline and junction disagree at one end, which may indicate a read error. The CDR3 sequence is CASSPGLNTGELFF. DNA of the CDR3: TGTGCTAGCAGCCCGGGACTGAACACCGGGGAGCTGTTTTTT. This chain connects TRBV7-7 to TRBJ2-2, with D perhaps matching TRBD2 (6 bases). The CDR3 runs to 14 residues. Germline assignment: CDR1 SSHAT and CDR2 FNYEAQ (reference sequence).

V gene TRBV9 combines with J gene TRBJ1-4; tentative D call: TRBD1 (5 bases). This CDR3 is built from 15 residues. Trimming stripped 0 bases from V and 8 bases from J, with 14 bases between. In germline, CDR1 is SGDLS, CDR2 YYNGEE. CDR3 loop: CASSVGPGSREKLFF. CDR3 in DNA: TGTGCCAGCAGCGTAGGGCCAGGGTCGAGGGAAAAACTGTTTTTT. Supplemented by reference TRBV9 and TRBJ1-4, the full variable domain reads DSGVTQTPKHLITATGQRVTLRCSPRSGDLSVYWYQQSLDQGLQFLIQYYNGEERAKGNILERFSAQQFPDLHSELNLSSLELGDSALYFCASSVGPGSREKLFFGSGTQLSVL.

This rearrangement joins TRBV7-2 to TRBJ1-2; 9 nucleotides align to TRBD1. J gave up 1 base and V 2 bases, and 11 bases lay outside the gene matches. CDR1 is SGHTA and CDR2 is FQGNSA in the germline V gene. The CDR3 spans 18 residues. CDR3 protein: CASSLTGGGTGINYGYTF. Here the CDR3 DNA reads TGTGCCAGCAGCTTAACTGGTGGTGGGACAGGGATTAACTATGGCTACACCTTC.

CDR3 protein: CATSREINRGRDTGELFF. As DNA, the CDR3 is TGTGCCACCAGCAGAGAAATTAATAGGGGGCGCGACACCGGGGAGCTGTTTTTT. The chain combines TRBV15 with TRBJ2-2; 7 nucleotides align to TRBD1. CDR3 length: 18 amino acids. In germline, CDR1 is LNHNV, CDR2 YYDKDF (reference sequence). V gave up 0 bases and J gave up 3 bases; unmatched junction bases: 10.

This chain connects TRBV19 to TRBJ1-5, with 9 bases matching TRBD1. The V segment lost 5 bases and the J segment 6 bases; nucleotides outside the gene matches: 8. CDR1 LNHDA and CDR2 SQIVND come from the germline V gene (reference sequence). There are 15 residues in the CDR3. This CDR3 is CASSFRDRAVQPQHF. DNA for the CDR3: TGTGCCAGTAGTTTCCGGGACAGGGCGGTTCAGCCCCAGCATTTT.

The chain joins TRBV19 to TRBJ1-5; D may be TRBD1 (6 bases). Looked up from germline, CDR1 is LNHDA and CDR2 is SQIVND (reference sequence). V lost 7 bases, J lost 0 bases, and 16 bases lay in between. The length of the CDR3 is 16 residues. CDR3 loop: CASTEGGAFSNQPQHF. The CDR3 DNA is TGTGCCAGTACCGAGGGGGGGGCCTTTAGCAATCAGCCCCAGCATTTT.

This chain uses TRBV7-2 with TRBJ1-1; TRBD1 agrees at 7 bases. The ends lost 0 bases at V and 4 bases at J; junction bases unmatched: 8. There are 16 residues in the CDR3. The germline CDR1 and CDR2 sequences are SGHTA and FQGNSA. CDR3 nucleotides: TGTGCCAGCAGCTTAGCGTTAGGGGGCGCGATCACTGAAGCTTTCTTT. This translates into CASSLALGGAITEAFF.